The clone carrying this TCR beta chain showed up just a few times. This specimen belongs to a study of shared clonotypes between healthy human individuals. Study information: Those who served as donors were two women and a few men between the ages of 18 and 49.

V lost 6 bases to trimming and J lost 2 bases; unmatched junction nucleotides: 4. Per the germline V gene, CDR1 is SNHLY and CDR2 is FYNNEI. CDR3 length: 14 amino acids. Evenly divided among several immunoSEQ plates was the genomic DNA of each subset. Original methodology: As immunoSEQ supplied junction-only sequences (without quality scores), filtering differed. Profiling relied on immunoSEQ multiplex PCR, and the TCRdb table lists in-frame clones only, not all of them. The V and J calls and clone size are taken from that table; D and trimming were inferred from the DNA. The data contain millions of clones, around 90% of them seen just once; the ten biggest clones take up around 0.14%.

The V gene is TRBV2, the J gene TRBJ1-2; 9 nucleotides match TRBD1. Material: naive CD4+ T cells sorted from blood. Indicated subset: CD45RA+ positively selected. This clonotype was sampled from a young man in good health. The CDR3 protein is CASRGQGENYGYTF. The CDR3 DNA reads TGTGCCAGCAGGGGACAGGGTGAAAACTATGGCTACACCTTC.